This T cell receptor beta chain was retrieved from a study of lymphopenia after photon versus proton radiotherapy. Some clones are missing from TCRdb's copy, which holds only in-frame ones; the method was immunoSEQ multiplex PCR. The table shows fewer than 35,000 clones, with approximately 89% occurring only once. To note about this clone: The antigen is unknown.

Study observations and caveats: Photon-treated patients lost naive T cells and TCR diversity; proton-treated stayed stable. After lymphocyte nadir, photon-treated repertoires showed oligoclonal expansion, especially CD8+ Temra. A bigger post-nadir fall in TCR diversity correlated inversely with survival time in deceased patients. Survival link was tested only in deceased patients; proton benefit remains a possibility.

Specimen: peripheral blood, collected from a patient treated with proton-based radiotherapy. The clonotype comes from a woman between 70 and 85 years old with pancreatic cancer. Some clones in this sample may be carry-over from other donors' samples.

CDR3 sequence: CASSLTGTGVQETQYF. The CDR3 DNA reads as TGTGCCAGCAGTTTAACCGGGACAGGGGTCCAAGAGACCCAGTACTTC. The chain joins TRBV28 to TRBJ2-5; the match to TRBD1 covers 10 bases. Germline V gene lookup returns CDR1 MDHEN and CDR2 SYDVKM. J gave up 1 base and V 2 bases, and 4 bases lay outside the gene matches. This CDR3 is built from 16 residues. The full variable domain, completed using reference TRBV28 and TRBJ2-5, is DVKVTQSSRYLVKRTGEKVFLECVQDMDHENMFWYRQDPGLGLRLIYFSYDVKMKEKGDIPEGYSVSREKKERFSLILESASTNQTSMYLCASSLTGTGVQETQYFGPGTRLLVL.